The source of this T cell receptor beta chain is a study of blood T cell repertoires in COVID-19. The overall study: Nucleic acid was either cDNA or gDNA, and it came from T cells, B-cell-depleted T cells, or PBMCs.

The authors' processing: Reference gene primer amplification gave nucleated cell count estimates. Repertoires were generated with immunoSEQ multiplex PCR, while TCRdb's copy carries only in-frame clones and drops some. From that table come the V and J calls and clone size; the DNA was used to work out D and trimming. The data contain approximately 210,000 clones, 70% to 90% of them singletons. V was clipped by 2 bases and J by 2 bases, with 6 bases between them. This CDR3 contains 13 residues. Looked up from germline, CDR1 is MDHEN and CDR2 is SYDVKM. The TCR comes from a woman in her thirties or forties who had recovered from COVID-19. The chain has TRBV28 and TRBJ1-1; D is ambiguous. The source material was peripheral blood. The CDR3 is CASSLILNTEAFF. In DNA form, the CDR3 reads TGTGCCAGCAGTTTAATCCTAAACACTGAAGCTTTCTTT.